A selection of T cell receptor beta chains follows, all from one sample in a study of OX40 agonist ivuxolimab in advanced cancers. Measured with immunoSEQ multiplex PCR; TCRdb has only the in-frame clones, and not every one. The data hold fewer than 100,000 clones, with about nine tenths observed a single time. The sequencing here drew on CD4+ or CD8+ T cells sorted from blood, taken in a trial of the OX40 agonist ivuxolimab. Every receptor here comes from an adult with an advanced solid tumor such as melanoma, head and neck, liver or kidney cancer. Each CDR3 is given with its conserved first and last residue. The order of the fields is J gene, clone size, V gene, D gene, CDR3 DNA, CDR3 protein. D genes are given only for firm matches. Size tells how often a clone was seen (once, few, many) or the class of an expanded clone, and some rows leave it out.

TRBJ1-2,NA,TRBV6-1,NA,TGTGCCAGCAGTGAAGTGGTAGGGGGTGGCTACACCTTC,CASSEVVGGGYTF
TRBJ2-2,NA,TRBV28,NA,TGTGCCAGCAACGAGGGGGGAAGGTTCAGCAGCACCGGGGAGCTGTTTTTT,CASNEGGRFSSTGELFF
TRBJ1-2,NA,TRBV6-5,NA,TGTGCCAGCAGTTTAACAGGGATCTATGGCTACACCTTC,CASSLTGIYGYTF
TRBJ2-7,NA,TRBV27,NA,TGTGCCAGCAGTTTATCTGCCAGGGAATCCGTAGGGCAGTACTTC,CASSLSARESVGQYF
TRBJ1-1,few,TRBV30,TRBD1,TGTGCCTGGAAGGGACAGGCGAACACTGAAGCTTTCTTT,CAWKGQANTEAFF
TRBJ2-1,NA,TRBV18,NA,TGTGCCAGCTCACTGTTCAAGGGTGGCGATGAGCAGTTCTTC,CASSLFKGGDEQFF
TRBJ2-7,NA,TRBV11-2,TRBD2,TGTGCCAGCAGCTTTCGGGCGGGAGGCAACTACGAGCAGTACTTC,CASSFRAGGNYEQYF
TRBJ2-7,few,TRBV19,TRBD1,TGTGCCAGTAGTCTGGGACAGGGGAGAGGCTACGAGCAGTACTTC,CASSLGQGRGYEQYF
TRBJ1-1,NA,TRBV7-6,NA,TGTGCCAGCAGCTTAGCCCGACAGAGATCAATGAACACTGAAGCTTTCTTT,CASSLARQRSMNTEAFF
TRBJ2-2,few,TRBV10-1,TRBD2,TGCGCCAGCAGTGAGTCTGGGACCTGGGGCCTAGCGGTTACCACCGGGGAGCTGTTTTTT,CASSESGTWGLAVTTGELFF
TRBJ1-2,NA,TRBV7-2,TRBD1,TGTGCCAGCGGGCAGACAGGGGGCGACTATGGCTACACCTTC,CASGQTGGDYGYTF
TRBJ2-3,NA,TRBV5-1,TRBD2,TGCGCCAGCAGGCGGGAGGAGAGCACAGATACGCAGTATTTT,CASRREESTDTQYF
TRBJ2-5,NA,TRBV19,TRBD1,TGTGCCAGTACCCAACAGGGGGCGGAGACCCAGTACTTC,CASTQQGAETQYF
TRBJ2-4,NA,TRBV18,NA,TGTGCCAGCTCACCACTAGAGGTAGCCAAAAACATTCAGTACTTC,CASSPLEVAKNIQYF
TRBJ2-3,NA,TRBV7-6,NA,TGTGCCAGCAGCTTAGGTGTCGGGACCTCTAGCACAGATACGCAGTATTTT,CASSLGVGTSSTDTQYF
TRBJ1-5,NA,TRBV12-5,NA,TGTGCTAGTGGTTTGGTACCGAGAGGGACCCAGGGAGTTCAGCCCCAGCATTTT,CASGLVPRGTQGVQPQHF
TRBJ2-3,NA,TRBV7-6,TRBD2,TGTGCCAGCAGCTTAGGACTAGCCGGTAGCACAGATACGCAGTATTTT,CASSLGLAGSTDTQYF
TRBJ2-1,NA,TRBV6-5,TRBD2,TGTGCCAGCAGTTACCCTACTAGCGGGAGGGCCAGTGAGCAGTTCTTC,CASSYPTSGRASEQFF
TRBJ1-1,NA,TRBV7-9,TRBD1,TGTGCCAGCAGCCGACTGTCGGGACAGGGCGCCGGCACTGAAGCTTTCTTT,CASSRLSGQGAGTEAFF
TRBJ2-3,NA,TRBV29-1,TRBD2,TGCAGCGGAAAGGGACTAGCGGGCACGGATACGCAGTATTTT,CSGKGLAGTDTQYF
TRBJ2-3,NA,TRBV5-4,TRBD2,TGTGCCAGCAGCTCCCCTCGGACTAGCGGGGGTTCTAGCACAGATACGCAGTATTTT,CASSSPRTSGGSSTDTQYF
TRBJ2-5,NA,TRBV7-9,TRBD1,TGTGCCAGCACCGGGACGGCAGGGGGAGAGACCCAGTACTTC,CASTGTAGGETQYF
TRBJ1-3,NA,TRBV6-6,NA,TGTGCCAGCAGACCCTTGGCAGGCCTCCTAGGAAACACCATATATTTT,CASRPLAGLLGNTIYF
TRBJ1-4,NA,TRBV28,NA,TGTGCCAGCAGTTTAGAGACCGGGCGGGTGAAACTGTTTTTT,CASSLETGRVKLFF
TRBJ2-3,NA,TRBV19,NA,TGTGCCAGTAGACCGAGGTCGGGGATCACAGATACGCAGTATTTT,CASRPRSGITDTQYF
TRBJ1-2,NA,TRBV5-1,NA,TGCGCCAGCAGCTTAACCTGGGCAGGGGCATCTAACTATGGCTACACCTTC,CASSLTWAGASNYGYTF
TRBJ2-2,few,TRBV7-3,TRBD2,TGTGCCAGCAGCATCGGGACTAGCCCCACCGGGGAGCTGTTTTTT,CASSIGTSPTGELFF
TRBJ2-3,NA,TRBV4-3,NA,TGCGCCAGCAGCCGATCGGGGGAGGGGGCAGATACGCAGTATTTT,CASSRSGEGADTQYF
TRBJ1-1,once,TRBV5-6,NA,TGTGCCAGCTACAGTCAATTGAACACTGAAGCTTTCTTT,CASYSQLNTEAFF
TRBJ1-2,NA,TRBV5-5,NA,TGTGCCAGCAGCTTAGAGGGCTATAACTATGGCTACACCTTC,CASSLEGYNYGYTF
TRBJ1-1,once,TRBV18,NA,TGTGCCAGCTCACCACGTACAGGGTGGTCCGTGAGAACTGAAGCTTTCTTT,CASSPRTGWSVRTEAFF
TRBJ2-1,NA,TRBV9,NA,TGTGCCAGCAGCGTAGGCTACCCGCGGGAAGGGAATGAGCAGTTCTTC,CASSVGYPREGNEQFF
TRBJ2-4,NA,TRBV5-6,NA,TGTGCCAGCAGCTTGGCCGCAAGCCTAGCCAAAAACATTCAGTACTTC,CASSLAASLAKNIQYF
TRBJ2-1,NA,TRBV13,TRBD2,TGTGCCAGCAGCTTAGCGGGGGGTTCCTACAATGAGCAGTTCTTC,CASSLAGGSYNEQFF
TRBJ1-1,NA,TRBV7-8,NA,TGTGCCAGCAGCTTAGCCCCCGCAAACACTGAAGCTTTCTTT,CASSLAPANTEAFF
TRBJ1-1,once,TRBV5-1,NA,TGCGCCAGCAGCCCTGGGACACTACGAACAACTGAAGCTTTCTTT,CASSPGTLRTTEAFF
TRBJ2-7,NA,TRBV7-2,TRBD1,TGTGCCAGCAGCTTAAGACAGGGACCCTACGAGCAGTACTTC,CASSLRQGPYEQYF
TRBJ2-1,once,TRBV20-1,NA,TGCAGTGCTCGCGAGGGCTATGAGCAGTTCTTC,CSAREGYEQFF
TRBJ1-1,NA,TRBV4-2,TRBD1,TGTGCCAGCAGCCAAGACGGGACAGGGAATGCTGAAGCTTTCTTT,CASSQDGTGNAEAFF
TRBJ1-1,NA,TRBV6-4,NA,TGTGCCAGCGCCGTAACGGGAAACACTGAAGCTTTCTTT,CASAVTGNTEAFF
TRBJ2-7,NA,TRBV7-9,NA,TGTGCCAGCAGCTTCTGGACGGGTATGGGGGGCGAGCAGTACTTC,CASSFWTGMGGEQYF
TRBJ2-3,NA,TRBV6-5,NA,TGTGCCAGCAGGCCCCGACCCTTCTCAGATACGCAGTATTTT,CASRPRPFSDTQYF
TRBJ2-2,once,TRBV2,NA,TGTGCCAGCACCCGGACTAAGAACACCGGGGAGCTGTTTTTT,CASTRTKNTGELFF
TRBJ1-4,NA,TRBV4-1,TRBD1,TGCGCCAGCAGCCCCCGGGACAGTCAAGAAAAACTGTTTTTT,CASSPRDSQEKLFF
TRBJ1-4,NA,TRBV7-3,NA,TGTGCCAGCAGCCCTGGTTCTAATGAAAAACTGTTTTTT,CASSPGSNEKLFF
TRBJ1-3,NA,TRBV6-5,NA,TGTGCCAGCAGGGGTGCAGGGTACTCTGGAAACACCATATATTTT,CASRGAGYSGNTIYF
TRBJ2-5,once,TRBV2,TRBD1,TGTGCCAGCAGACAACCAGGGGGAAGAGGGCAAGAGACCCAGTACTTC,CASRQPGGRGQETQYF
TRBJ1-1,NA,TRBV30,TRBD1,TGTGCCTGGAGTCTGGGGCAGGGGGCGGGTGAAGCTTTCTTT,CAWSLGQGAGEAFF
TRBJ1-6,NA,TRBV19,NA,TGTGCCAGTAGTATCCGGTCGGAGGGGGGACTCTATAATTCACCCCTCCACTTT,CASSIRSEGGLYNSPLHF
TRBJ2-7,NA,TRBV7-9,NA,TGCGCCAGCAGCCCCGGGCAGGTTACCTCAAGCTCCTACGAGCAGTACTTC,CASSPGQVTSSSYEQYF
TRBJ1-5,once,TRBV30,NA,TGTGCCTGGAGTCGGACAAGCAGCAATCAGCCCCAGCATTTT,CAWSRTSSNQPQHF
TRBJ2-7,few,TRBV10-1,TRBD1,TGCGCCAGCAGTGAGGGACAGGGGAAAGGCTACGAGCAGTACTTC,CASSEGQGKGYEQYF
TRBJ2-4,NA,TRBV11-2,NA,TGTGCCAGCAGCTTAGGACTACTACGAGCCAAAAACATTCAGTACTTC,CASSLGLLRAKNIQYF
TRBJ2-1,NA,TRBV5-1,TRBD2,TGCGCCAGCAGCTTGTTAACTAGCGGGGTCCCGATCTCCTACAATGAGCAGTTCTTC,CASSLLTSGVPISYNEQFF
TRBJ2-3,NA,TRBV19,NA,TGTGCCAGTAGTATAGATGTTAGGACGATCGCCACAGATACGCAGTATTTT,CASSIDVRTIATDTQYF
TRBJ2-5,NA,TRBV6-5,NA,TGTGCCAGCAGTCCGGGGGTCGGGGAGACCCAGTACTTC,CASSPGVGETQYF
TRBJ2-7,NA,TRBV20-1,NA,TGCAGTGCTATAAGAACCTACGAGCAGTACTTC,CSAIRTYEQYF
TRBJ2-7,NA,TRBV7-5,NA,TGTGTCAGAAGCCAGGGGTACGAGCAGTACTTC,CVRSQGYEQYF
TRBJ2-1,NA,TRBV30,NA,TGTGCCTGGAGTAGGGTAGCGGACTACAATGAGCAGTTCTTC,CAWSRVADYNEQFF